These 7 T cell receptor beta chains were all obtained from the same sample, sequenced in a study of blood T cell repertoires in COVID-19. The table came from immunoSEQ multiplex PCR; TCRdb's copy has only in-frame clones and leaves some out. The sample records some 95,000 clones, about 85% being singletons. Input material: peripheral blood. The source is a man aged 65 to 79 with acute or convalescent COVID-19.

The chain employs TRBV9 and TRBJ1-2; 8 nucleotides match TRBD1. The CDR3 has 13 residues. V dropped 4 bases and J dropped 7; count of bases not matched to a gene: 6. Germline assignment: CDR1 SGDLS and CDR2 YYNGEE. The CDR3 region has the DNA TGTGCCAGCAGCACGACAGGGGTTCGTGGCTACACCTTC. Protein sequence: CASSTTGVRGYTF.

V and J are TRBV5-4 and TRBJ2-7; perhaps TRBD1 as D (6 bases). CDR3 length: 15 residues. Germline V CDR1 and CDR2: SGHNT, YYREEE (reference sequence). V was clipped by 0 bases and J by 0 bases, with 10 bases between them. The CDR3 region has the DNA TGTGCCAGCAGCTTGGGTCAGGGGTCCTCCTACGAGCAGTACTTC. Translated: CASSLGQGSSYEQYF.

This chain uses TRBV10-1 with TRBJ2-2; D might be TRBD1 (6 bases). In germline, CDR1 is WNHNN, CDR2 SYGVQD (reference sequence). The CDR3 consists of 16 residues. V lost 8 bases to trimming and J lost 1 base, with 17 bases between them. CDR3 sequence (DNA): TGCGCCAGCGGCTCGCGGACAGAGGGGAACACCGGGGAGCTGTTTTTT. Amino acids: CASGSRTEGNTGELFF.

This chain joins TRBV5-1 and TRBJ2-7, with 8 bases identical to TRBD1. The end of the DNA fits TRBJ2-5 better, so the J call may be wrong. The CDR3 is made up of 14 amino acids. Germline V gives CDR1 SGHRS, CDR2 YFSETQ. The CDR3 DNA is TGCGCCAGCAGCGAAACAGGGGGCCAAGAGACCCAGTACTTC. Its translation: CASSETGGQETQYF.

The J gene is TRBJ2-7, the V gene TRBV5-6; 7 bases line up with TRBD1. V shed 4 bases, J shed 5 bases, and the junction held 9 bases outside the gene matches. Germline V gene data show CDR1 as SGHDT and CDR2 as YYEEEE. CDR3 length: 14 residues. CDR3 nucleotides: TGTGCCAGCAGCCTCGGACAGGACGGGGACGAGCAGTACTTC. Amino acids: CASSLGQDGDEQYF. The whole variable domain, remainder taken from reference TRBV5-6 and TRBJ2-7, is DAGVTQSPTHLIKTRGQQVTLRCSPKSGHDTVSWYQQALGQGPQFIFQYYEEEERQRGNFPDRFSGHQFPNYSSELNVNALLLGDSALYLCASSLGQDGDEQYFGPGTRLTVT.

The chain combines TRBV12-5 with TRBJ1-5; 9 bases are a match to TRBD1. V shed 5 bases, J shed 0 bases, and the junction held 2 bases outside the gene matches. CDR1 LGHNT and CDR2 FRNRAP come from the germline V gene. The CDR3 has 15 amino acids. CDR3 sequence: CASGPGQGSNQPQHF. CDR3 nucleotides: TGTGCTAGTGGTCCGGGACAGGGTAGCAATCAGCCCCAGCATTTT.

The chain has TRBV7-9 and TRBJ1-3, with unresolved D. There are 17 residues in the CDR3. Germline CDR1 is SEHNR and CDR2 is FQNEAQ (reference sequence). The germline V and J ends were trimmed by 5 bases and 1 base, with 18 bases remaining between them. The CDR3 nucleotides are TGTGCCAGCAGCAAGTGGGAGAGCGGATTTTCTGGAAACACCATATATTTT. This codes for CASSKWESGFSGNTIYF.